The 17 T cell receptor beta chains listed next were all sequenced from one sample in a study of T cells in Graves' hyperthyroidism and ophthalmopathy. From RNA transcripts, TCR beta CDR3 regions were amplified. The HTBI primer set served for first-round RT-PCR of the TCR CDR3. TCRdb used MiXCR to reprocess the multiplex PCR reads, holding one entry per CDR3 protein. The repertoire includes some 800,000 distinct CDR3 sequences, roughly 40% of them detected once, and around 9.3% sits in the top ten. The sequencing input was blood. These receptors came from a man aged 18 to 35 with Graves' hyperthyroidism.

The chain combines TRBV7-2 with TRBJ2-7, with 11 positions matching TRBD2. Germline V gene data show CDR1 as SGHTA and CDR2 as FQGNSA. There are 17 residues in the CDR3. After removal of 1 base from V and 3 bases from J, the junction contained 8 bases not matched to a gene. The CDR3 DNA reads as TGTGCCAGCAGCTTAGTCGCTAGCGGGAGGTTTGGCTACGAGCAGTACTTC. It is translated as CASSLVASGRFGYEQYF. Filled out from reference TRBV7-2 and TRBJ2-7, the complete variable domain reads GAGVSQSPSNKVTEKGKDVELRCDPISGHTALYWYRQSLGQGLEFLIYFQGNSAPDKSGLPSDRFSAERTGGSVSTLTIQRTQQEDSAVYLCASSLVASGRFGYEQYFGPGTRLTVT.

This clonotype came up many times. J is TRBJ1-6 and V is TRBV10-3; D is unresolved. Germline V gives CDR1 ENHRY, CDR2 SYGVKD. The CDR3 covers 14 residues. V lost 3 bases and J 8 bases, leaving 11 bases between the germline ends. This chain's CDR3 is CAISDLGRHSPLHF. CDR3 coding DNA: TGTGCCATCAGTGACCTTGGACGGCATTCACCCCTCCACTTT.

This clonotype was detected once. A much larger clone differs by one base, so this may be a read error. This sequence joins TRBV20-1 and TRBJ1-2; no clear D gene. The CDR3 length is 11 residues. Germline assignment: CDR1 DFQATT and CDR2 SNEGSKA (reference sequence). V lost 6 bases and J lost 5, with 10 bases in between. CDR3 amino acids: CSAEAEYGYTF. The CDR3 DNA is TGCAGTGCCGAGGCGGAATATGGCTACACCTTC.

A remark on this clonotype: It may be a read error: a sequence one base away is much more abundant. V gene TRBV7-9 combines with J gene TRBJ1-3; TRBD1 might be the D (6 bases). Germline V lookup: CDR1 SEHNR, CDR2 FQNEAQ (reference sequence). The CDR3 runs to 14 residues. In DNA, the CDR3 is TGTGCCGGCAGCTTAGACAGGTCTGGAAACACCATATATTTT. It specifies CAGSLDRSGNTIYF.

Only a few counts were recorded for this clonotype. V and J are TRBV4-2 and TRBJ2-5; perhaps D is TRBD1 or TRBD2 (5 bases each). The CDR3 is 14 residues long. V was trimmed by 4 bases and J by 5 bases, leaving 14 bases between them. Germline V gene sequence: CDR1 LGHNA, CDR2 YNFKEQ. The CDR3 spells CASSPLGVGETQYF. Here the CDR3 DNA reads TGTGCCAGCAGCCCCCTGGGGGTAGGGGAGACCCAGTACTTC.

This clonotype has only a few counts. The rearrangement uses TRBV27 and TRBJ1-3, with unresolved D. Trimming removed 5 bases from V and 4 bases from J, with 12 bases in between. Germline V gives CDR1 MNHEY, CDR2 SMNVEV (reference sequence). The CDR3 contains 14 residues. This CDR3 reads CASSPSTTGNTIYF. Written as DNA, the CDR3 is TGTGCCAGCAGTCCATCAACGACAGGAAACACCATATATTTT.

V usage is TRBV7-9 and J usage is TRBJ1-4; TRBD1 matches 7 bases. V lost 5 bases, J lost 6 bases, and 6 bases stayed unmatched. The CDR3 runs 14 residues. Germline CDR1 reads SEHNR; CDR2 reads FQNEAQ (reference sequence). The CDR3 region has the DNA TGTGCCAGCAGCCCCTCTCAGGGGGATGAAAAACTGTTTTTT. It specifies CASSPSQGDEKLFF.

This sequence joins TRBV29-1 and TRBJ2-6; 7 bases map to TRBD1. The CDR3 is 13 amino acids. With 7 bases clipped from V and 4 bases from J, the junction kept 4 bases outside the gene matches. Germline CDR1 and CDR2: SQVTM and ANQGSEA. CDR3: CSAEGAGANVLTF. The CDR3 DNA sequence: TGCAGCGCCGAGGGGGCGGGGGCCAACGTCCTGACTTTC.

Of note for this clonotype: With a much larger clone just one base away, this may be a read error. The chain links TRBV20-1 to TRBJ1-4; 8 bases match TRBD1. The CDR3 length is 16 residues. Germline-derived CDR1 and CDR2 are DFQATT and SNEGSKA (reference sequence). The J segment lost 7 bases and the V segment lost 0 bases, leaving 10 bases of the junction unmatched. CDR3 sequence (DNA): TGCAGTGCTAGAGATCAGGACAGGGAGGAGGGTGAAAAACTGTTTTTT. It translates to CSARDQDREEGEKLFF.

V usage is TRBV5-1 and J usage is TRBJ1-3; tentatively, D is TRBD1 (5 bases). Trimming pared 0 bases from V and 2 bases from J, leaving 18 bases between. The CDR3 covers 18 residues. Per the germline V gene, CDR1 is SGHRS and CDR2 is YFSETQ. Written as DNA, the CDR3 is TGCGCCAGCAGCTTGGGCGCTATGTCGGGGGATCCTGGAAACACCATATATTTT. Translated, it gives CASSLGAMSGDPGNTIYF.

This clonotype was observed at least ten times. This chain joins TRBV7-9 and TRBJ2-5; D perhaps matches TRBD2 (6 bases). V was clipped by 3 bases and J by 5 bases, with 13 bases between them. CDR3 length equals 14 residues. In germline, CDR1 is SEHNR, CDR2 FQNEAQ (reference sequence). CDR3 protein: CASSFWGVQETQYF. The CDR3 DNA is TGTGCCAGCAGCTTTTGGGGGGTGCAGGAGACCCAGTACTTC.

This clonotype appeared many times. The chain is built from TRBV19 and TRBJ1-5; unclear D gene. The germline CDR1 and CDR2 sequences are LNHDA and SQIVND (reference sequence). The CDR3 contains 12 residues. V lost 7 bases and J 4 bases, leaving 8 bases between the germline ends. The CDR3 DNA reads as TGTGCCAGTAAGGAAGTGAATCAGCCCCAGCATTTT. This sequence encodes CASKEVNQPQHF.

This clonotype was seen repeatedly, ten times or more. V and J are TRBV6-5 and TRBJ1-1; D unclear. V was clipped by 7 bases and J by 1 base, with 13 bases between them. Germline V gene data show CDR1 as MNHEY and CDR2 as SVGAGI. CDR3 size: 14 residues. CDR3 region: CASNPTRQNTEAFF. The CDR3 nucleotides read TGTGCCAGCAACCCGACACGGCAGAACACTGAAGCTTTCTTT.

The table lists this clonotype with many counts. The gene calls are TRBV19 and TRBJ1-6; no clear D gene. CDR3 length: 15 residues. CDR1 LNHDA and CDR2 SQIVND come from the germline V gene (reference sequence). V lost 3 bases and J lost 10, with 16 bases in between. The DNA for the CDR3 is TGTGCCAGTAGTATGGAGGTTGCGGGGTACTCACCCCTCCACTTT. Residues: CASSMEVAGYSPLHF.

This chain joins TRBV7-6 and TRBJ1-4, with unresolved D. V gave up 1 base and J gave up 0 bases, with 9 bases separating them. Germline V gene data show CDR1 as SGHVS and CDR2 as FNYEAQ. The CDR3 length is 16 residues. The CDR3 nucleotides read TGTGCCAGCAGCTTAGGTAGCACCACAACTAATGAAAAACTGTTTTTT. This codes for CASSLGSTTTNEKLFF.

The chain combines TRBV19 with TRBJ2-6; D gene unclear. Deletions cut 8 bases from V and 0 bases from J, with 8 bases between. Germline V gene sequence: CDR1 LNHDA, CDR2 SQIVND (reference sequence). CDR3 length: 14 amino acids. CDR3 residues: CASGRISGANVLTF. The CDR3 nucleotides read TGTGCCAGTGGAAGGATCTCTGGGGCCAACGTCCTGACTTTC.

To note about this clonotype: This CDR3 fails to terminate in the conserved phenylalanine or tryptophan, so it likely reflects a read error. The chain has TRBV19 and TRBJ1-1; 7 positions match TRBD1. J was trimmed by 2 bases and V by 1 base; bases with no gene match: 7. The germline V gene has CDR1 LNHDA and CDR2 SQIVND (reference sequence). This CDR3 contains 16 residues. CDR3 amino acids: CASSIAGRGRNTEAFS. DNA of the CDR3: TGTGCCAGTAGTATAGCCGGGAGGGGGCGAAACACTGAAGCTTTCTCT.